The T cell receptor beta chain under discussion was sequenced for a study of blood T cell repertoires in COVID-19. Study as a whole: The United States, Italy and Spain supplied acute and convalescent COVID-19 samples.

The germline CDR1 and CDR2 sequences are MNHEY and SVGEGT. CDR3 length equals 14 residues. Trimming removed 2 bases at V and 4 bases at J, with 9 bases between. Allocation to cohorts depended on clinical history reported by the participants. In Cohort 3, a recovered donor had either two negative PCRs, clearance, or symptom resolution. Sequenced by immunoSEQ multiplex PCR; TCRdb stores in-frame clones only, minus some. The top ten clones hold 5.5% to 8.5% of a sample with under 200,000 clones, roughly 87% of them seen once. Input material: PBMCs or T cells enriched from blood (not recorded which). V gene TRBV6-2 or TRBV6-3 combines with J gene TRBJ1-5, with D uncertain. The receptor comes from a woman between 45 and 65 years old who had recovered from COVID-19. The CDR3 sequence: CASSYGQFNQPQHF. CDR3 DNA sequence: TGTGCCAGCAGTTACGGGCAGTTTAATCAGCCCCAGCATTTT.